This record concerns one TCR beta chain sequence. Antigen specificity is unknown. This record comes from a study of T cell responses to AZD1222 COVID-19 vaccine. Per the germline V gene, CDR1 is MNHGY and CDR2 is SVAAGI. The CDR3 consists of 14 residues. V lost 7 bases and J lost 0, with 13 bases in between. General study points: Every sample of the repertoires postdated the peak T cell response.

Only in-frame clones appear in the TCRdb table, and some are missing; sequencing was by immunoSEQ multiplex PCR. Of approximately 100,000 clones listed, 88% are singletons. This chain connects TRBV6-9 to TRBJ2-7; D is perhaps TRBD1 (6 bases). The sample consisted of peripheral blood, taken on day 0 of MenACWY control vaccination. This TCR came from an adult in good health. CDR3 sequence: CASIRTGSSYEQYF. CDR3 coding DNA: TGTGCCAGCATCAGAACAGGGAGCTCCTACGAGCAGTACTTC.